This TCR beta chain derives from a study of cytomegalovirus exposure and HLA in healthy donors. PCR amplification relied on 60 Vbeta primers (plus 13 Jbeta primers). Measured with immunoSEQ multiplex PCR; TCRdb has only the in-frame clones, and not every one. The sample lists about 300,000 clones, roughly 85% occurring once. On this clone: Its antigen remains unidentified.

Study observations and caveats: The study carried out a later analysis of TCR beta sequences. It associated roughly 17,000 of them with specific HLA alleles at a false discovery rate of 0.05. Several top significant clusters appeared, in a later analysis, to be linked to common viral pathogens. In a later analysis, donors in an Asian-associated ancestry cluster reportedly had fewer N-insertions in productive TCRs than the cohort mean. The authors reported that TCR beta sequences could predict HLA-A and HLA-B alleles. These predictions were accurate for most subjects in the first cohort.

The length of the CDR3 is 15 residues. Trimming at V came to 5 bases and at J to 3 bases, leaving 9 bases not matched to a gene. Germline loops: CDR1 MDHEN, CDR2 SYDVKM. What was sequenced was PBMCs. This sequence was found in a middle-aged man in good health and CMV-seropositive. J is TRBJ2-5 and V is TRBV28; 7 bases agree with TRBD1. The CDR3 region has the DNA TGTGCCAGCAGTACCCACGGGACAGCCGAAGAGACCCAGTACTTC. The encoded protein is CASSTHGTAEETQYF.